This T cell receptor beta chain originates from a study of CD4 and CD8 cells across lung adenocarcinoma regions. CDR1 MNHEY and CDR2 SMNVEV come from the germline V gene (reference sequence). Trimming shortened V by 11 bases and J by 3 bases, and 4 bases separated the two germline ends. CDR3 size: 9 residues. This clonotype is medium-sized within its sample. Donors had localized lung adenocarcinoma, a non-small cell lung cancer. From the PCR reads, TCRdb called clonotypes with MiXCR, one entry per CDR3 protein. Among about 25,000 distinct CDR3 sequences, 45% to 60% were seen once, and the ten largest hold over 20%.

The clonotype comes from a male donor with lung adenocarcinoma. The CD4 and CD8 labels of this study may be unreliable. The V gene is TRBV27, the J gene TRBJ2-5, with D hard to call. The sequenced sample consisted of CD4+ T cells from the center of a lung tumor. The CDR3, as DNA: TGTGCCCGCGAAGAGACCCAGTACTTC. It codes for CAREETQYF.